These 2 T cell receptor beta chains were sequenced from one sample in a study of T cells expressing NK-cell markers. Following a re-call of the 5' RACE reads, TCRdb has one entry per CDR3 protein and lacks DNA. Found here are about 150,000 distinct CDR3 sequences; the top ten clones hold 20% to 25%. Specimen: blood T cells: a sorted CD56 or NKG2C T cell subset, CD4+ or CD8+ T cells, or bulk PBMC T cells (not recorded which). Receptors were obtained from a man aged 18-75 years in good health.

This chain joins TRBV7-3 and TRBJ2-1; lacking DNA, the TRBD1 call made by TCRdb goes unchecked. The CDR3 loop spans 15 amino acids. Germline V gene data show CDR1 as SGHTA and CDR2 as FQGTGA. This CDR3 reads CASSLGGQGFDEQFF.

The chain is built from TRBV7-8 and TRBJ2-3; no DNA is available, so the TRBD1 call from TCRdb remains unchecked. This CDR3 contains 16 residues. CDR1 is SGHVS and CDR2 is FQNEAQ in the germline V gene. This CDR3 is CASNQGTGVATDTQYF.